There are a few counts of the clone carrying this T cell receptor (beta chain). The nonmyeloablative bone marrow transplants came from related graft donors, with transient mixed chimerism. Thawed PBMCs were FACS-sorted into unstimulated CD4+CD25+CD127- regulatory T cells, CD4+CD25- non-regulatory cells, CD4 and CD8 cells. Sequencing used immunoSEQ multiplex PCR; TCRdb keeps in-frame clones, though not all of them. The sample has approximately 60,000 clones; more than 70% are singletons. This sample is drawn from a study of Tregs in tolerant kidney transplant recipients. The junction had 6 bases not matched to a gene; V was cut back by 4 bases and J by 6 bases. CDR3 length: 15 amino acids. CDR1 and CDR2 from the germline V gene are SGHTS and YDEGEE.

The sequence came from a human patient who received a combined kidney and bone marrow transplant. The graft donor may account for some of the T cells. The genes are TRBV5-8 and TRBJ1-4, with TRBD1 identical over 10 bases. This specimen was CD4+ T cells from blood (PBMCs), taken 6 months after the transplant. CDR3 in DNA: TGTGCCAGCAGCCCTGGGACAGGGGAATATGAAAAACTGTTTTTT. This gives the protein CASSPGTGEYEKLFF.